A selection of T cell receptor beta chains follows, all from one sample in a study of blood T cell repertoires in COVID-19. The assay was immunoSEQ multiplex PCR, and TCRdb's table has in-frame clones only and misses some. The table lists roughly 150,000 clones, 84% of them singletons. The sample was peripheral blood. These receptors were taken from a woman between 50 and 59 years old in a cohort sampled during active or convalescent COVID-19. Both conserved end residues are part of each CDR3. D genes are given only for firm matches. Clone size appears in some rows only: once, few, many, or a class for an expanded clone.

NA	TRBV12-3/TRBV12-4	TRBJ2-7	TRBD1	TGTGCCAGCAGCCCCGGGACAGCCTACGAGCAGTACTTC	CASSPGTAYEQYF
NA	TRBV7-9	TRBJ2-5	NA	TGTGCCAGCAGCTTAGGAGGCACTACCCAAGAGACCCAGTACTTC	CASSLGGTTQETQYF
NA	TRBV2	TRBJ2-7	NA	TGTGCCAGCAGGGGCACAGTTTACTCCTACGAGCAGTACTTC	CASRGTVYSYEQYF
NA	TRBV7-9	TRBJ1-6	TRBD1	TGTGCCAGCAGCTTAGATCCGGACAGGAGCTCCTATAATTCACCCCTCCACTTT	CASSLDPDRSSYNSPLHF
NA	TRBV2	TRBJ1-1	NA	TGTGCCAGCAGTGGTGTCCAGGGTGGTCTTTGGATGAACACTGAAGCTTTCTTT	CASSGVQGGLWMNTEAFF
once	TRBV7-9	TRBJ1-5	NA	TGTGCCAGCAGCTACCTAAATCAGCCCCAGCATTTT	CASSYLNQPQHF
NA	TRBV20-1	TRBJ2-7	TRBD2	TGCAGTGCTAGTACGGGGGGGCCTTCCTACGAGCAGTACTTC	CSASTGGPSYEQYF
NA	TRBV5-1	TRBJ1-6	TRBD1	TGCGCCAGCAGCTCACAGGGGGCAGATAATTCACCCCTCCACTTT	CASSSQGADNSPLHF
many	TRBV7-2	TRBJ1-2	NA	TGTGCCAGCAGCCCCTCCCGACAGTTCTATGGCTACACCTTC	CASSPSRQFYGYTF
once	TRBV7-9	TRBJ2-5	NA	TGTGCCAGCACCCCTTCAGTCGTCGAGACCCAGTACTTC	CASTPSVVETQYF
NA	TRBV11-1	TRBJ2-7	TRBD2	TGTGCCAGCAGTTCAGGACTAGCGGGCACCTACGAGCAGTACTTC	CASSSGLAGTYEQYF
NA	TRBV5-8	TRBJ1-5	NA	TGTGCCAGCAGCTGGACCGGACAGTATAGCAATCAGCCCCAGCATTTT	CASSWTGQYSNQPQHF
NA	TRBV10-3	TRBJ1-5	NA	TGTGCCATCAGTGAGGGGCAAATCGACCAGCCCCAGCATTTT	CAISEGQIDQPQHF
NA	TRBV30	TRBJ1-1	TRBD1	TGTGCCTGGAGGCTACCGGGACAGGGTTTCTCTGAAGCTTTCTTT	CAWRLPGQGFSEAFF
NA	TRBV19	TRBJ1-4	NA	TGTGCCAGTAGTATTACCGCGGCGCCTAATGAAAAACTGTTTTTT	CASSITAAPNEKLFF
once	TRBV5-1	TRBJ2-7	TRBD1	TGCGCCAGCTCAGGGGGCCCTGGGGACGAGCAGTACTTC	CASSGGPGDEQYF
NA	TRBV11-2	TRBJ2-7	TRBD2	TGTGCCAGCAGCTTAGCTAGCGGGGGGTTTTATTCCTACGAGCAGTACTTC	CASSLASGGFYSYEQYF
NA	TRBV11-2	TRBJ2-1	TRBD2	TGTGCCAGCAGCTTTGGTGGGACTAGCGGGGATGAGCAGTTCTTC	CASSFGGTSGDEQFF
NA	TRBV10-1	TRBJ2-7	NA	TGCGCCAGCAGTGAGTCACAAAGCAGGGCCCACTACGAGCAGTACTTC	CASSESQSRAHYEQYF
once	TRBV3-1/TRBV3-2	TRBJ2-3	NA	TGTGCCAGCAGCCGACTTTTAGATACGCAGTATTTT	CASSRLLDTQYF
NA	TRBV9	TRBJ1-3	TRBD1	TGTGCCAGCAGCGTAGAGGACAGGGCTAGTGGAAACACCATATATTTT	CASSVEDRASGNTIYF
NA	TRBV20-1	TRBJ1-2	NA	TGCAGTGCCAGGTCGGGGTCGGGCTACACCTTC	CSARSGSGYTF
NA	TRBV25-1	TRBJ1-6	NA	TGTGCCAGCAGTGAACAAACGGGCTCCTATAATTCACCCCTCCACTTT	CASSEQTGSYNSPLHF
NA	TRBV4-1	TRBJ2-5	NA	TGCGCCAGCAGCCAAGCGAGTTCAGGGGACCAGTACTTC	CASSQASSGDQYF
NA	TRBV6-5	TRBJ2-7	TRBD1	TGTGCCAGTAGGGACAGGGGCACCCACGAGCAGTACTTC	CASRDRGTHEQYF
NA	TRBV7-9	TRBJ2-7	TRBD1	TGTGCCAGCAGCAAGGGACAGGGGGCTACCTACGAGCAGTACTTC	CASSKGQGATYEQYF
NA	TRBV13	TRBJ1-1	NA	TGTGCCAGCAGCTTAACGGTGAACACTGAAGCTTTCTTT	CASSLTVNTEAFF
once	TRBV4-3	TRBJ2-1	TRBD2	TGCGCCAGCAGCCAAGATGGGGCGGGGGGGCCTGACAATGAGCAGTTCTTC	CASSQDGAGGPDNEQFF
NA	TRBV18	TRBJ2-7	TRBD1	TGTGCCAGCTCACCGATGACAGGGGGTCCCGAGCAGTACTTC	CASSPMTGGPEQYF
once	TRBV7-9	TRBJ2-1	NA	TGTGCCAGCGGGGGGTACAATGAGCAGTTCTTC	CASGGYNEQFF
few	TRBV9	TRBJ2-1	NA	TGTGCCAGCAGCGTAGAGTCAGGGCTCAATGAGCAGTTCTTC	CASSVESGLNEQFF
NA	TRBV7-2	TRBJ2-3	NA	TGTGCCAGCAGCTTACCCGGGACTGCGTTACGGGGTGCGCAGTATTTT	CASSLPGTALRGAQYF
NA	TRBV24-1	TRBJ2-1	NA	TGTGCCACCAGAGGGGGTAATGAGCAGTTCTTC	CATRGGNEQFF
NA	TRBV18	TRBJ1-2	NA	TGTGCCAGCTCACCAGAGAGAGGCTACACCTTC	CASSPERGYTF
once	TRBV18	TRBJ2-2	NA	TGTGCCAGCTCACCAAGGGGGTCCGCGGACACCGGGGAGCTGTTTTTT	CASSPRGSADTGELFF
NA	TRBV10-1	TRBJ2-2	TRBD2	TGCGCCAGCAGTGCCAATCTGGGAGGGTCCGGGGAGCTGTTTTTT	CASSANLGGSGELFF
NA	TRBV18	TRBJ1-2	TRBD1	TGTGCCAGCTCAGCCGGACAGGTTCCTTTTAACTATGGCTACACCTTC	CASSAGQVPFNYGYTF
NA	TRBV4-1	TRBJ2-3	NA	TGCGCCAGCAGCCCTCAGTGGCGGGGTTTTGGGACAGATACGCAGTATTTT	CASSPQWRGFGTDTQYF
NA	TRBV5-1	TRBJ1-1	TRBD1	TGCGCCAGCAACCGACAGGGGCTTGAGGGCACTGAAGCTTTCTTT	CASNRQGLEGTEAFF
NA	TRBV2	TRBJ1-6	NA	TGTGCCAGCGGCTCGGACTCTGGTTCACCCCTCCACTTT	CASGSDSGSPLHF
NA	TRBV6-6	TRBJ2-3	NA	TGTGCCAGTGACTTAGGGGTGGCAGATACGCAGTATTTT	CASDLGVADTQYF
few	TRBV7-9	TRBJ2-3	TRBD2	TGTGCCAGCAGCGCTAGCGGGGGAGCCGTCACAGATACGCAGTATTTT	CASSASGGAVTDTQYF
NA	TRBV11-2	TRBJ1-2	TRBD1	TGTGCCAGCAGCTTGGGACAGGGTTTTGGCTACACCTTC	CASSLGQGFGYTF
NA	TRBV11-2	TRBJ2-3	TRBD2	TGTGCCAGCAGCACCCAAAGAGGCGGGGGGAAGCGGTATTTT	CASSTQRGGGKRYF
NA	TRBV14	TRBJ2-3	TRBD1	TGTGCCAGCAGCCGGGACAGGGTTGCGCAGTATTTT	CASSRDRVAQYF
NA	TRBV21-1	TRBJ1-3	NA	TGTGCCAGCAGGGGAGGCTGGTCTGGAAACACCATATATTTT	CASRGGWSGNTIYF
once	TRBV5-1	TRBJ2-2	TRBD2	TGCGCCAGCAGCTCTGGGGGGACTAGCCCCGGGGAGCTGTTTTTT	CASSSGGTSPGELFF